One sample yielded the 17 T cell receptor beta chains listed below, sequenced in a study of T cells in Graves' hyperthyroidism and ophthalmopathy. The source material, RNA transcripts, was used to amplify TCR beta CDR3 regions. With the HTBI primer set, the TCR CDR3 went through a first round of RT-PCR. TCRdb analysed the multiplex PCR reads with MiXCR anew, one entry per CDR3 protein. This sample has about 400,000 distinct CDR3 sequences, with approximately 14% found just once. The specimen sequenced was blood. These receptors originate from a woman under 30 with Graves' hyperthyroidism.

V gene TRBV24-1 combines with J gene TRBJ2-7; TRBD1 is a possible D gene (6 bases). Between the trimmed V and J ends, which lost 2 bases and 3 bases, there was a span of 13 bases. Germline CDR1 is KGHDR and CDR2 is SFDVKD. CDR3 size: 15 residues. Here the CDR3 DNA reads TGTGCCACCAGTGATTCCGGGACACCCATCTACGAGCAGTACTTC. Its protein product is CATSDSGTPIYEQYF.

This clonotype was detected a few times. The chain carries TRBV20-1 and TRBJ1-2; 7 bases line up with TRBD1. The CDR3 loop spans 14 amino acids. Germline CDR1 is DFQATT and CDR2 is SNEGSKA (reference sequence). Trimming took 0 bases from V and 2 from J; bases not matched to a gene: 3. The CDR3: CSARDPRGNYGYTF. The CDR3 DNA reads TGCAGTGCTAGAGATCCCAGGGGGAACTATGGCTACACCTTC.

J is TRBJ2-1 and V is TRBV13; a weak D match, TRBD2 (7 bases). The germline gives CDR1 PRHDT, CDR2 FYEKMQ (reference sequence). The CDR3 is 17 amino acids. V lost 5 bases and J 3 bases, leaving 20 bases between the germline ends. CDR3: CASSPAAGAPHYNEQFF. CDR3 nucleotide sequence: TGTGCCAGCAGCCCCGCCGCGGGGGCCCCGCACTACAATGAGCAGTTCTTC.

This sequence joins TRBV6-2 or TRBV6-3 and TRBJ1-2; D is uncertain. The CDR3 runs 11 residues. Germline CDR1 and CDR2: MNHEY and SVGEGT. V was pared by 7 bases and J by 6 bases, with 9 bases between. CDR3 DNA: TGTGCCAGCACCTCGGGGAATGGCTACACCTTC. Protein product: CASTSGNGYTF.

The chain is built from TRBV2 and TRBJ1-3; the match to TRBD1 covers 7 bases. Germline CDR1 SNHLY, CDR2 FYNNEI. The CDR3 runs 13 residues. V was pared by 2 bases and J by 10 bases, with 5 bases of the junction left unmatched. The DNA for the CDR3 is TGTGCCAGCAGTGAACGGACAGGTCGTACCATATATTTT. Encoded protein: CASSERTGRTIYF.

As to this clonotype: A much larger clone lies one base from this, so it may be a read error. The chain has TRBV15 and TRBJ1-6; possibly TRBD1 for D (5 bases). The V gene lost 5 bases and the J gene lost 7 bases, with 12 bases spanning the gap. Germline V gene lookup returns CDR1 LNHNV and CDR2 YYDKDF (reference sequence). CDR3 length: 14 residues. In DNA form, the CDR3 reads TGTGCCACCAGCTGGCGGGGCAGCAATTCACCCCTCCACTTT. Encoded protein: CATSWRGSNSPLHF.

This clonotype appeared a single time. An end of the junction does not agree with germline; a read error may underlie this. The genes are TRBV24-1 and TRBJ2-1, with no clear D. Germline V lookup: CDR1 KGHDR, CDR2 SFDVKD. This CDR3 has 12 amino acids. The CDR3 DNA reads TGTGCCACCAGTGGTACCTACAGTGAGCAGTTCTTC. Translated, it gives CATSGTYSEQFF.

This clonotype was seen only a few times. The CDR3 region is CASTTGGLTKNIQYF. CDR3 bases: TGTGCCAGCACTACAGGGGGTTTAACCAAAAACATTCAGTACTTC. The V call is TRBV2, the J call TRBJ2-4; 8 positions match TRBD1. Looked up from germline, CDR1 is SNHLY and CDR2 is FYNNEI. The V segment lost 7 bases and the J segment 2 bases; nucleotides outside the gene matches: 7. CDR3 length: 15 amino acids.

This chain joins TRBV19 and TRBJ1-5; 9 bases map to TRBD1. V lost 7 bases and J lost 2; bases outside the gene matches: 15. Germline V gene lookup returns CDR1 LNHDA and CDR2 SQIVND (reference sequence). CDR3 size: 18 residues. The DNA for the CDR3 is TGTGCCAGTAATTTAGGAGAAACAGGGGGCAGAGGCAATCAGCCCCAGCATTTT. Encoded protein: CASNLGETGGRGNQPQHF.

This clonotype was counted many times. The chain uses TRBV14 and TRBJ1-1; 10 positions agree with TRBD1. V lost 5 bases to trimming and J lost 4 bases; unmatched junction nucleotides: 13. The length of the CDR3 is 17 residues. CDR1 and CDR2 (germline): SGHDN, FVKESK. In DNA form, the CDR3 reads TGTGCCAGCAGCAGATTTAGACAGGGGGCTTATGGCACTGAAGCTTTCTTT. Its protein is CASSRFRQGAYGTEAFF.

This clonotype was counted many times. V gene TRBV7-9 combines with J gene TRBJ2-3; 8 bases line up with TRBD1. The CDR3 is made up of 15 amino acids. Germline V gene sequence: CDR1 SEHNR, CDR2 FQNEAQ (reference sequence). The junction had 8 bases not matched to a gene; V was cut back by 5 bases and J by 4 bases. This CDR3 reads CASSPRTGFADTQYF. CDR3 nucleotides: TGTGCCAGCAGCCCCCGGACAGGGTTCGCAGATACGCAGTATTTT.

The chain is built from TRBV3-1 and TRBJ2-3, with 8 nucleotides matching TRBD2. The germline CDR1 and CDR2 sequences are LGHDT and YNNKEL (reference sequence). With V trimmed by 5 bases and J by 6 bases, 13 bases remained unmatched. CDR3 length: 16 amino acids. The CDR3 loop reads CASSLRGGGPADTQYF. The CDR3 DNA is TGTGCCAGCAGCTTACGAGGCGGGGGGCCCGCCGATACGCAGTATTTT.

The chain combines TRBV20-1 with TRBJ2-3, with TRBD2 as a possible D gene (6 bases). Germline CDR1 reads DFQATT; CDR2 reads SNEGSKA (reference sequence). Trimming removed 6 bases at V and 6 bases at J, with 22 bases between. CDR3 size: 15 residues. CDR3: CSANKLRLESDTQYF. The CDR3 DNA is TGCAGTGCCAATAAGTTAAGACTAGAGTCTGATACGCAGTATTTT.

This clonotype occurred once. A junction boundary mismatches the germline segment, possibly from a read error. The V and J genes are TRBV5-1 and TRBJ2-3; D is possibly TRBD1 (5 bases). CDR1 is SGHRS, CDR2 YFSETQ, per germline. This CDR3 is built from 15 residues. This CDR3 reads CASSSAGAITDTQYF. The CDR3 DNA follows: TGTGCCAGCAGCTCGGCTGGGGCGATCACAGATACGCAGTATTTT. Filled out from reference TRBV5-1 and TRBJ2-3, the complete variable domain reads KAGVTQTPRYLIKTRGQQVTLSCSPISGHRSVSWYQQTPGQGLQFLFEYFSETQRNKGNFPGRFSGRQFSNSRSEMNVSTLELGDSALYLCASSSAGAITDTQYFGPGTRLTVL.

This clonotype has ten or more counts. CDR3 loop: CASSLSRAGNYGYTF. The CDR3 region has the DNA TGTGCCAGCAGCTTAAGCCGAGCAGGGAACTATGGCTACACCTTC. The rearrangement uses TRBV7-9 and TRBJ1-2; the D gene is possibly TRBD1 (5 bases). The CDR3 runs 15 residues. V lost 2 bases and J 2 bases, leaving 12 bases between the germline ends. The V gene's germline CDR1 is SEHNR and CDR2 FQNEAQ (reference sequence).

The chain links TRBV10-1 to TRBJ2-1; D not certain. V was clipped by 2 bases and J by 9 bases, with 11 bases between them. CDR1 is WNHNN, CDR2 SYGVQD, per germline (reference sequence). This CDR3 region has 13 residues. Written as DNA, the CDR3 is TGCGCCAGCAGTGAGCCCCCCCTCGGTGAGCAGTTCTTC. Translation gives CASSEPPLGEQFF.

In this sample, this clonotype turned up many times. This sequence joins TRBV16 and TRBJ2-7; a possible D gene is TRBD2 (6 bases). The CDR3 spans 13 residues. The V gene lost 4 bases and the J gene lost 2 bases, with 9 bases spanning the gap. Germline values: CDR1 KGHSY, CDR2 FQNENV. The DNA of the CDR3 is TGTGCCAGCAGCCCACGACTAGCCTACGAGCAGTACTTC. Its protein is CASSPRLAYEQYF.